Below, 3 T cell receptor beta chains from the same sample are listed, as sequenced in a study of shared clonotypes between healthy human individuals. Libraries were prepared by immunoSEQ multiplex PCR; TCRdb keeps only in-frame clonotypes and omits some of them. The data contain under 1,100,000 clones, about three quarters of them singletons. The sequenced material came from memory CD4+ T cells sorted from blood. The sample's subset: CD45RA-negative fraction. These receptors originate from a man between 18 and 29 years old in good health.

This clone has a handful of counts. J is TRBJ1-5 and V is TRBV6-5; D remains ambiguous. V lost 6 bases to trimming and J lost 4 bases, with 10 bases between them. The CDR3 is 13 residues long. The germline V gene has CDR1 MNHEY and CDR2 SVGAGI. CDR3: CASRPETNQPQHF. CDR3 nucleotide sequence: TGTGCCAGCAGACCCGAGACTAATCAGCCCCAGCATTTT.

This chain uses TRBV5-1 with TRBJ2-7, with D unclear. CDR3 size: 14 residues. Germline V gene lookup returns CDR1 SGHRS and CDR2 YFSETQ. V gave up 2 bases and J gave up 7 bases, with 16 bases separating them. CDR3 protein: CASSLGPSQGEQYF. DNA of the CDR3: TGCGCCAGCAGCTTAGGGCCCTCCCAAGGGGAGCAGTACTTC. Full variable domain (outside the CDR3, taken from reference TRBV5-1 and TRBJ2-7): KAGVTQTPRYLIKTRGQQVTLSCSPISGHRSVSWYQQTPGQGLQFLFEYFSETQRNKGNFPGRFSGRQFSNSRSEMNVSTLELGDSALYLCASSLGPSQGEQYFGPGTRLTVT.

The V call is TRBV5-1, the J call TRBJ2-3; D is perhaps TRBD2 (6 bases). In germline, CDR1 is SGHRS, CDR2 YFSETQ. The ends were cut back, 1 base at V and 10 bases at J, with 19 bases in the middle. The CDR3 covers 15 residues. CDR3 in DNA: TGCGCCAGCAGCTTGAGGAGGGCTTTGCGCGAGGCGCAGTATTTT. It specifies CASSLRRALREAQYF. The variable domain in full, with the rest retrieved from reference TRBV5-1 and TRBJ2-3, is KAGVTQTPRYLIKTRGQQVTLSCSPISGHRSVSWYQQTPGQGLQFLFEYFSETQRNKGNFPGRFSGRQFSNSRSEMNVSTLELGDSALYLCASSLRRALREAQYFGPGTRLTVL.